Listed here are 2 T cell receptor beta chains from one sample, sequenced in a study of post-analysis software for immune sequencing data. Antigens for these TCRs are unknown. cDNA libraries of TCR beta carried unique molecular identifiers. TCRdb called the PCR reads again in MiXCR, with one record for every CDR3 protein. The sample includes approximately 400,000 distinct CDR3 sequences, less than 40% of them seen just once. Study results and caveats: About five TRBV segments, including TRBV5-6, TRBV5-1 and TRBV20-1, were more frequent in patients than controls.

The sequencing input was blood. These receptor sequences come from a girl between 10 and 17 years old with multiple sclerosis.

This clonotype was recorded a few times. J is TRBJ2-7 and V is TRBV6-2 or TRBV6-3; D not certain. In germline, CDR1 is MNHEY, CDR2 SVGEGT. The CDR3 consists of 16 residues. V lost 7 bases, J lost 5 bases, and 24 bases lay in between. For the CDR3, the DNA is TGTGCCAGCATTTCACTGGCTACCCATACGCAAAACGAGCAGTACTTC. It translates to CASISLATHTQNEQYF.

The chain joins TRBV28 to TRBJ1-2, with D unresolved. This CDR3 has 15 residues. CDR1 is MDHEN and CDR2 is SYDVKM in the germline V gene. Trimming removed 5 bases at V and 0 bases at J, with 13 bases between. CDR3: CASSPFSVANYGYTF. The DNA of the CDR3 is TGTGCCAGCAGTCCATTCAGCGTTGCTAACTATGGCTACACCTTC.